What follows describes a single T cell receptor beta chain. The entry originates in a study of blood T cell repertoires in COVID-19. As for the study in general: The United States, Italy and Spain provided the acute and convalescent COVID-19 samples. Sample material is recorded as cDNA or gDNA derived from T cells, B-cell-depleted T cells, or PBMCs.

The J segment lost 5 bases and the V segment lost 0 bases, leaving 5 bases of the junction unmatched. The CDR3 extends over 15 amino acids. Per the germline V gene, CDR1 is SGHRS and CDR2 is YFSETQ. Study processing details: Reference gene primer amplification gave estimated nucleated cell counts. Clones were read by immunoSEQ multiplex PCR, and TCRdb kept only the in-frame ones, dropping some. V and J calls and clone size are copied from that table; D and trimming were computed from the DNA. The profile shows around 190,000 clones, about 81% of them singletons. The clonotype originates from a woman aged 55-69 years with COVID-19, enrolled during active disease. The J gene is TRBJ2-7, the V gene TRBV5-1; 10 positions match TRBD1. Sequencing was done on a sample of peripheral blood. CDR3 sequence reads: CASSLAGQGLDEQYF. DNA for the CDR3: TGCGCCAGCAGCTTGGCGGGACAGGGGCTCGACGAGCAGTACTTC.